These 25 T cell receptor beta chains were all obtained from the same sample, sequenced in a study of CD8+ T cells in alopecia areata. Indicated treatment: oral pan-JAK inhibitor, 5-10 mg twice daily. cDNA reverse transcribed from extracted RNA served as the sequencing template. Assay used: immunoSEQ multiplex PCR; TCRdb lists only in-frame clones, some missing. The repertoire includes around 270,000 clones, nearly 60% of them detected once, and approximately 2% sits in the top ten. Specimen: CD4+ T cells sorted from blood, collected at week 24, from a patient treated with tofacitinib. Every receptor here comes from a human donor with alopecia areata.

The rearrangement joins TRBV7-2 to TRBJ2-7; no reliable D call. The V end was cut by 2 bases, the J end by 3 bases, with 8 bases between. Looked up from germline, CDR1 is SGHTA and CDR2 is FQGNSA. The CDR3 runs 13 residues. The CDR3 protein is CASSLSQDYEQYF. In DNA form, the CDR3 reads TGTGCCAGCAGCTTAAGCCAGGACTACGAGCAGTACTTC. Drawing the rest from reference TRBV7-2 and TRBJ2-7, the complete variable domain is GAGVSQSPSNKVTEKGKDVELRCDPISGHTALYWYRQSLGQGLEFLIYFQGNSAPDKSGLPSDRFSAERTGGSVSTLTIQRTQQEDSAVYLCASSLSQDYEQYFGPGTRLTVT.

The V gene is TRBV4-1, the J gene TRBJ1-4; tentatively, D is TRBD1 (6 bases). This CDR3 comprises 16 residues. With 2 bases removed from V and 5 bases from J, the gap between germline ends came to 15 bases. Per the germline V gene, CDR1 is MGHRA and CDR2 is YSYEKL. The CDR3 is CASSQNPQGTNEKLFF. The CDR3 DNA sequence: TGCGCCAGCAGCCAAAACCCTCAGGGGACCAATGAAAAACTGTTTTTT.

The chain is built from TRBV29-1 and TRBJ2-6; D is unresolved. The length of the CDR3 is 13 residues. CDR1 and CDR2 from the germline V gene are SQVTM and ANQGSEA. V lost 0 bases and J lost 4, with 4 bases in between. CDR3 in amino acids: CSVEEAGANVLTF. CDR3 nucleotides: TGCAGCGTTGAAGAGGCCGGGGCCAACGTCCTGACTTTC.

The chain employs TRBV29-1 and TRBJ1-1, with a weak D call TRBD1 (5 bases). The V end was cut by 7 bases, the J end by 0 bases, with 12 bases between. Per the germline V gene, CDR1 is SQVTM and CDR2 is ANQGSEA. The CDR3 covers 13 residues. CDR3 in DNA: TGCAGCGGGACAAACGCCCTGAACACTGAAGCTTTCTTT. Protein product: CSGTNALNTEAFF. The variable domain in full, with the rest retrieved from reference TRBV29-1 and TRBJ1-1, is SAVISQKPSRDICQRGTSLTIQCQVDSQVTMMFWYRQQPGQSLTLIATANQGSEATYESGFVIDKFPISRPNLTFSTLTVSNMSPEDSSIYLCSGTNALNTEAFFGQGTRLTVV.

The V gene is TRBV5-1, the J gene TRBJ2-3; D gene uncertain. CDR1 and CDR2 from the germline V gene are SGHRS and YFSETQ. The ends were cut back, 0 bases at V and 2 bases at J, with 10 bases in the middle. This CDR3 region has 15 residues. The CDR3 sequence is CASSLVLGSTDTQYF. Here the CDR3 DNA reads TGCGCCAGCAGCTTGGTTCTGGGGTCCACAGATACGCAGTATTTT.

The genes are TRBV5-1 and TRBJ1-2; unclear D gene. The CDR3 loop spans 13 amino acids. The germline V and J ends were trimmed by 5 bases and 2 bases, with 10 bases remaining between them. Germline-derived CDR1 and CDR2 are SGHRS and YFSETQ. The CDR3, as DNA: TGCGCCAGCAGGACTACAGAGAACTATGGCTACACCTTC. This gives the protein CASRTTENYGYTF.

The V gene is TRBV29-1, the J gene TRBJ1-1; D is ambiguous. Between the trimmed V and J ends, which lost 2 bases and 3 bases, there was a span of 10 bases. Germline assignment: CDR1 SQVTM and CDR2 ANQGSEA. CDR3 length equals 13 residues. CDR3 nucleotides: TGCAGCGTTGAACTGATGTCGGACACTGAAGCTTTCTTT. Protein sequence: CSVELMSDTEAFF.

This chain uses TRBV10-3 with TRBJ2-2, with D tentatively TRBD1 (5 bases). This CDR3 contains 14 residues. V lost 4 bases and J 5 bases, leaving 11 bases between the germline ends. From germline, CDR1 is ENHRY and CDR2 SYGVKD. This chain's CDR3 is CAISGLTVTGELFF. CDR3 bases: TGTGCCATCAGTGGATTGACAGTTACCGGGGAGCTGTTTTTT.

The genes are TRBV2 and TRBJ2-5; the match to TRBD2 covers 13 bases. V lost 6 bases and J lost 5; bases outside the gene matches: 9. In germline, CDR1 is SNHLY, CDR2 FYNNEI. The CDR3 is 16 residues long. CDR3 coding DNA: TGTGCCAGCAGGGCACTAGCGGGGGGGCCGGAGGAGACCCAGTACTTC. Residues: CASRALAGGPEETQYF.

This chain joins TRBV29-1 and TRBJ1-1, with a weak D call TRBD1 (6 bases). Trimming removed 3 bases at V and 3 bases at J, with 14 bases between. CDR1 is SQVTM and CDR2 is ANQGSEA in the germline V gene. CDR3 size: 14 residues. DNA of the CDR3: TGCAGCGTTGATAGGGTTAGGGGGGACACTGAAGCTTTCTTT. Its translation is CSVDRVRGDTEAFF.

This clone was found a few times. The V gene is TRBV29-1, the J gene TRBJ1-4, with 7 bases lining up with TRBD1. This CDR3 region has 13 residues. Trimming took 4 bases from V and 6 from J; bases not matched to a gene: 5. Germline V gene sequence: CDR1 SQVTM, CDR2 ANQGSEA. CDR3 region: CSVVGQVDEKLFF. CDR3 bases: TGCAGCGTTGTCGGACAGGTAGATGAAAAACTGTTTTTT.

The chain links TRBV6-6 to TRBJ1-3; D unclear. The V end lost 0 bases, the J end lost 0 bases, and 9 bases lay between the germline ends. The CDR3 totals 16 residues. Looked up from germline, CDR1 is MNHNY and CDR2 is SVGAGI (reference sequence). CDR3 sequence (DNA): TGTGCCAGCAGTTACTCGAGGGCTCCCTCTGGAAACACCATATATTTT. It is translated as CASSYSRAPSGNTIYF.

The chain links TRBV29-1 to TRBJ2-2; no reliable D call. The CDR3 runs to 11 residues. CDR1 and CDR2 from the germline V gene are SQVTM and ANQGSEA. Trimming pared 6 bases from V and 6 bases from J, leaving 8 bases between. CDR3: CSVQSPGELFF. In DNA, the CDR3 is TGCAGCGTCCAGAGCCCCGGGGAGCTGTTTTTT.

This clone was detected a few times. The V and J genes are TRBV7-9 and TRBJ2-7; TRBD1 is a possible D gene (5 bases). Trimming pared 1 base from V and 6 bases from J, leaving 7 bases between. The CDR3 extends over 12 amino acids. Germline assignment: CDR1 SEHNR and CDR2 FQNEAQ (reference sequence). The CDR3 protein is CASSLVGAEQYF. The CDR3 DNA follows: TGTGCCAGCAGCTTAGTAGGGGCCGAGCAGTACTTC.

This clone was detected a few times. V usage is TRBV27 and J usage is TRBJ2-3; D remains unclear. Trimming left V 2 bases short and J 0 bases short, with 9 bases between. There are 15 residues in the CDR3. CDR1 and CDR2 from the germline V gene are MNHEY and SMNVEV (reference sequence). The CDR3 bases are TGTGCCAGCAGTTTAGTTGAACTGAGCACAGATACGCAGTATTTT. Amino acids: CASSLVELSTDTQYF.

The DNA of the CDR3 is TGTGCCAGCCTGAGCCGGAGTGGGTACTCCCTCCACTTT. Translated: CASLSRSGYSLHF. The rearrangement uses TRBV28 and TRBJ1-6, with D unresolved. Germline CDR1 MDHEN, CDR2 SYDVKM. Trimming stripped 8 bases from V and 14 bases from J, with 19 bases between. There are 13 residues in the CDR3.

The rearrangement links TRBV5-1 to TRBJ2-3; D is perhaps TRBD1 (5 bases). Germline CDR1 and CDR2: SGHRS and YFSETQ. V was pared by 1 base and J by 4 bases, with 10 bases between. The CDR3 runs to 14 residues. This CDR3 is CASSLSGFADTQYF. The CDR3, as DNA: TGCGCCAGCAGCTTGTCAGGGTTTGCAGATACGCAGTATTTT. The entire variable domain, with the rest obtained from reference TRBV5-1 and TRBJ2-3, is as follows: KAGVTQTPRYLIKTRGQQVTLSCSPISGHRSVSWYQQTPGQGLQFLFEYFSETQRNKGNFPGRFSGRQFSNSRSEMNVSTLELGDSALYLCASSLSGFADTQYFGPGTRLTVL.

The gene calls are TRBV11-3 and TRBJ2-5; possibly TRBD2 for D (6 bases). CDR1 and CDR2 from the germline V gene are SGHNT and YENEEA. The CDR3 runs to 14 residues. V lost 4 bases to trimming and J lost 2 bases, with 11 bases between them. This CDR3 is CASSSTAGQETQYF. The CDR3 nucleotides read TGTGCCAGCAGCTCGACGGCGGGGCAAGAGACCCAGTACTTC. Filled out from reference TRBV11-3 and TRBJ2-5, the complete variable domain reads EAGVVQSPRYKIIEKKQPVAFWCNPISGHNTLYWYLQNLGQGPELLIRYENEEAVDDSQLPKDRFSAERLKGVDSTLKIQPAELGDSAVYLCASSSTAGQETQYFGPGTRLLVL.

V is TRBV4-2 and J is TRBJ1-6, with 7 nucleotides matching TRBD1. Germline CDR1 LGHNA, CDR2 YNFKEQ. The CDR3 extends over 13 amino acids. Unmatched junction bases numbered 4, after V lost 4 bases and J lost 10 bases. CDR3 DNA sequence: TGTGCCAGCAGCCCCGGGACAGACTCACCCCTCCACTTT. It specifies CASSPGTDSPLHF.

The J gene is TRBJ2-3, the V gene TRBV7-2; D remains unclear. The length of the CDR3 is 12 residues. CDR1 SGHTA and CDR2 FQGNSA come from the germline V gene. V lost 5 bases to trimming and J lost 5 bases, with 8 bases between them. This CDR3 reads CASSPMGDTQYF. The CDR3, as DNA: TGTGCCAGCAGCCCTATGGGAGATACGCAGTATTTT. The complete variable domain, with remaining parts taken from reference TRBV7-2 and TRBJ2-3, reads GAGVSQSPSNKVTEKGKDVELRCDPISGHTALYWYRQSLGQGLEFLIYFQGNSAPDKSGLPSDRFSAERTGGSVSTLTIQRTQQEDSAVYLCASSPMGDTQYFGPGTRLTVL.

The genes are TRBV25-1 and TRBJ2-7; the D gene is possibly TRBD1 (6 bases). The CDR3 totals 13 residues. V dropped 3 bases and J dropped 3 bases, with 9 bases sitting between them. Per germline, CDR1 MGHDK and CDR2 SYGVNS. The CDR3, as DNA: TGTGCCAGCAGTGACTCGGACAGCTACGAGCAGTACTTC. As protein: CASSDSDSYEQYF.

The sample holds a few counts of this clone. This chain links TRBV5-4 with TRBJ1-1; 8 bases map to TRBD1. V dropped 4 bases and J dropped 4; count of bases not matched to a gene: 6. Per the germline V gene, CDR1 is SGHNT and CDR2 is YYREEE (reference sequence). The CDR3 has 14 amino acids. CDR3 nucleotide sequence: TGTGCCAGCAGCCCTTCGACAGGGGTCACTGAAGCTTTCTTT. Its protein is CASSPSTGVTEAFF.

The chain joins TRBV30 to TRBJ1-2; 7 nucleotides match TRBD1. J lost 8 bases, V lost 3 bases, and 3 bases had no gene match. CDR1 and CDR2 (germline): GTSNPN, SVGIG (reference sequence). This CDR3 spans 11 amino acids. CDR3 bases: TGTGCCTGGAGGACAGGGTGGGGCTACACCTTC. Translation gives CAWRTGWGYTF.

This clone came up a few times. The chain carries TRBV5-4 and TRBJ2-7, with 8 bases matching TRBD2. The CDR3 runs 15 residues. The V gene's germline CDR1 is SGHNT and CDR2 YYREEE (reference sequence). Trimming at V came to 0 bases and at J to 0 bases, leaving 2 bases not matched to a gene. The CDR3 is CASSLDGGASYEQYF. In DNA, the CDR3 is TGTGCCAGCAGCTTGGACGGGGGGGCCTCCTACGAGCAGTACTTC.

V usage is TRBV6-5 and J usage is TRBJ1-4, with TRBD1 as a possible D gene (6 bases). Germline loops: CDR1 MNHEY, CDR2 SVGAGI. This CDR3 has 13 amino acids. V dropped 5 bases and J dropped 7 bases, with 11 bases sitting between them. Written as DNA, the CDR3 is TGTGCCAGCAGTCCAAGGGGGGGTGAAAAACTGTTTTTT. Translation gives CASSPRGGEKLFF.